The entry below describes one T cell receptor beta chain. Its antigen is undetermined. The PCR was carried out with 60 Vbeta primers and 13 Jbeta primers. Sequenced by immunoSEQ multiplex PCR; TCRdb stores in-frame clones only, minus some. Seen here are some 150,000 clones, around 80% observed once, and the top ten hold under 2.5%. This sample was included in a study of cytomegalovirus exposure and HLA in healthy donors. The germline gives CDR1 SGHNT, CDR2 YYREEE (reference sequence). Trimming removed 2 bases from V and 10 bases from J; junction bases left unmatched: 11. CDR3 length equals 15 residues. Study findings and constraints: Cytomegalovirus status was reportedly diagnosed by the classifier with high sensitivity and specificity. Most TCR beta V segments were productive about 90% or about 30% of the time in an earlier analysis. A later analysis showed HLA-associated TCR beta chains outstripping equally common others in clonal expansion. Highly shared sequence variants in one cluster were likely a sequencing artifact.

Source material: PBMCs. The V call is TRBV5-4, the J call TRBJ2-1, with 8 nucleotides matching TRBD2. The source is a woman aged 30 to 39 in good health and CMV-seropositive. The CDR3 loop reads CASSLYREGRSEQFF. In DNA, the CDR3 is TGTGCCAGCAGCTTATATCGGGAGGGCCGTTCCGAGCAGTTCTTC.